These 31 T cell receptor beta chains were all obtained from the same sample, sequenced in a study of T cells after yellow fever vaccination (dated by TCRdb to the late 2010s). Read against the paper, the sample's treatment or condition label means: live attenuated yellow fever vaccine strain. Library preparation was by 5' RACE. Sequencing was performed on an Illumina NovaSeq 6000. Through fastp at Q25 and MiXCR, TCRdb rebuilt clones from the public reads, retaining in-frame beta chains. One record per CDR3 amino acid sequence lists the most common genes and DNA. The sample table records approximately 160,000 distinct CDR3 sequences; about a tenth of these occur just once. The top ten hold about a third of the sample. The sequenced sample was CD8+ T cells sorted from PBMCs, obtained 45 days after the yellow fever booster vaccination. The source is a man between 18 and 29 years old who received the YFV17D yellow fever vaccine.

This clonotype came up many times. The J gene is TRBJ2-3, the V gene TRBV6-5; 8 bases match TRBD1. J gave up 0 bases and V 3 bases, and 2 bases lay outside the gene matches. Germline CDR1 reads MNHEY; CDR2 reads SVGAGI. The CDR3 is 15 residues long. The CDR3 nucleotides are TGTGCCAGCAGTTATGGGGACAGGAGCACAGATACGCAGTATTTT. This translates into CASSYGDRSTDTQYF.

This clonotype was counted between two and nine times. The V call is TRBV27, the J call TRBJ2-1; D is unresolved. Per germline, CDR1 MNHEY and CDR2 SMNVEV (reference sequence). This CDR3 has 14 residues. With 1 base removed from V and 5 bases from J, the gap between germline ends came to 9 bases. CDR3 coding DNA: TGTGCCAGCAGTTTATTGCCGTACCACAATGAGCAGTTCTTC. Its protein product is CASSLLPYHNEQFF.

This clonotype was counted only a few times. The V call is TRBV4-3, the J call TRBJ2-5; either TRBD1 or TRBD2 may supply D (5 bases each). The CDR3 sequence is 16 residues long. The ends were cut back, 1 base at V and 5 bases at J, with 17 bases in the middle. Germline V gene data show CDR1 as LGHNA and CDR2 as YSLEER. This chain's CDR3 is CASSQAWGSKGETQYF. Here the CDR3 DNA reads TGCGCCAGCAGCCAAGCGTGGGGGTCTAAGGGGGAGACCCAGTACTTC.

This clonotype has only a few counts. The J gene is TRBJ1-6, the V gene TRBV7-2; 9 bases are a match to TRBD1. V shed 5 bases and J 10 bases; nucleotides not matched to a gene: 9. This CDR3 is built from 15 residues. In germline, CDR1 is SGHTA, CDR2 FQGNSA. In DNA form, the CDR3 reads TGTGCCAGCAGCGCTGGGACAGGGATGGTCTCACCCCTCCACTTT. This sequence encodes CASSAGTGMVSPLHF.

The table lists this clonotype with a few counts. The rearrangement links TRBV6-2 or TRBV6-3 to TRBJ2-7; 11 bases agree with TRBD2. From germline, CDR1 is MNHEY and CDR2 SVGEGT. Unmatched junction bases numbered 6, after V lost 0 bases and J lost 5 bases. The CDR3 extends over 16 amino acids. CDR3 nucleotides: TGTGCCAGCAGTTACTCGTTGACTAGCGGGGACCACGAGCAGTACTTC. Amino acid sequence: CASSYSLTSGDHEQYF.

The DNA for the CDR3 is TGTGCCATCAGTGACCCCTCTCCGATCGGTAAGCAGGGTTTTTACGAGCAGTACTTC. Its protein is CAISDPSPIGKQGFYEQYF. This rearrangement joins TRBV10-3 to TRBJ2-7, with D possibly TRBD1 on 5 matching bases. Germline CDR1 and CDR2: ENHRY and SYGVKD. This CDR3 spans 19 amino acids. Trimming shortened V by 3 bases and J by 4 bases, and 28 bases separated the two germline ends.

This clonotype was detected a few times. V gene TRBV6-6 combines with J gene TRBJ1-5, with D maybe TRBD1 (5 bases). From germline, CDR1 is MNHNY and CDR2 SVGAGI (reference sequence). V dropped 4 bases and J dropped 7 bases, with 17 bases sitting between them. The CDR3 is 15 residues long. This chain's CDR3 is CASSSLVGVQQPQHF. The CDR3 DNA follows: TGTGCCAGCAGTTCCCTCGTGGGGGTCCAACAGCCCCAGCATTTT.

This clonotype was observed a handful of times. The genes are TRBV28 and TRBJ1-6; D is unclear. Trimming cost V 3 bases and J 8 bases, with 14 bases left between them. Germline CDR1 is MDHEN and CDR2 is SYDVKM. CDR3 length: 15 amino acids. CDR3 sequence (DNA): TGTGCCAGCAGTTTCAATTTGGGCAGAGATTCACCCCTCCACTTT. This translates into CASSFNLGRDSPLHF.

V and J are TRBV7-9 and TRBJ2-5; tentatively, D is TRBD1 (6 bases). The CDR3 spans 16 residues. Looked up from germline, CDR1 is SEHNR and CDR2 is FQNEAQ (reference sequence). V lost 5 bases to trimming and J lost 5 bases, with 21 bases between them. CDR3 residues: CASSALPGHLGETQYF. CDR3 in DNA: TGTGCCAGCAGCGCCCTGCCGGGACATCTAGGGGAGACCCAGTACTTC.

This clonotype was observed a few times. Mismatch with germline at one junction end may stem from a read error. The chain employs TRBV7-7 and TRBJ2-1, with 7 positions matching TRBD1. Per the germline V gene, CDR1 is SSHAT and CDR2 is FNYEAQ (reference sequence). The CDR3 sequence is 16 residues long. This CDR3 reads CASSLRAGGSYNEQFF. In DNA, the CDR3 is TGTGCTAGCAGCTTAAGGGCAGGGGGCTCCTACAATGAGCAGTTCTTC.

This clonotype occurred a few times. The chain is built from TRBV6-5 and TRBJ2-2; D possibly corresponds to TRBD1 (6 bases). Germline V lookup: CDR1 MNHEY, CDR2 SVGAGI. V lost 6 bases to trimming and J lost 1 base, with 9 bases between them. The CDR3 length is 14 residues. The CDR3 here is CASRRRGNTGELFF. CDR3 in DNA: TGTGCCAGCAGGCGCAGGGGGAACACCGGGGAGCTGTTTTTT.

This chain connects TRBV30 to TRBJ2-1; unclear D gene. Germline V gene data show CDR1 as GTSNPN and CDR2 as SVGIG (reference sequence). The CDR3 is 15 residues long. V was cut by 4 bases and J by 1 base, with 14 bases left in between. CDR3 sequence: CAWTPVTGSYNEQFF. The CDR3, as DNA: TGTGCCTGGACCCCGGTCACTGGATCCTACAATGAGCAGTTCTTC.

The table lists this clonotype with many counts. The V call is TRBV4-3, the J call TRBJ1-3; perhaps TRBD1 as D (5 bases). Germline V gene lookup returns CDR1 LGHNA and CDR2 YSLEER. This CDR3 contains 15 residues. Trimming took off 4 bases at V and 0 bases at J, with 10 bases between the two ends. The DNA of the CDR3 is TGCGCCAGCAGCCCGGGACTGAGCTCTGGAAACACCATATATTTT. Amino acids: CASSPGLSSGNTIYF.

This clonotype appeared a few times. The CDR3 sequence is CASKDPGQTTEAFF. In DNA, the CDR3 is TGTGCCAGTAAAGACCCAGGACAGACCACTGAAGCTTTCTTT. The rearrangement uses TRBV19 and TRBJ1-1; D possibly corresponds to TRBD1 (6 bases). Germline CDR1 and CDR2: LNHDA and SQIVND (reference sequence). V shed 7 bases and J shed 4 bases, with 16 bases lying between them. The CDR3 is made up of 14 amino acids.

The V and J genes are TRBV19 and TRBJ2-1; maybe TRBD1 (5 bases). CDR3 length: 13 amino acids. Trimming removed 6 bases at V and 12 bases at J, with 18 bases between. The germline CDR1 and CDR2 sequences are LNHDA and SQIVND (reference sequence). CDR3 residues: CASSPTMGRRQFF. In DNA, the CDR3 is TGTGCCAGTAGCCCGACGATGGGGCGAAGGCAGTTCTTC.

This clonotype was counted a few times. This sequence joins TRBV4-2 and TRBJ1-6, with no clear D. The germline V and J ends were trimmed by 1 base and 7 bases, with 14 bases remaining between them. This CDR3 is built from 16 residues. Per germline, CDR1 LGHNA and CDR2 YNFKEQ. This CDR3 is CASSQGSWDGNSPLHF. CDR3 DNA sequence: TGTGCCAGCAGCCAAGGCTCCTGGGATGGGAATTCACCCCTCCACTTT.

For the CDR3, the DNA is TGTGCCAGCAGCCCCCCCCTGAACGGGGCCAACGTCCTGACTTTC. Its translation is CASSPPLNGANVLTF. J is TRBJ2-6 and V is TRBV7-9; no definite D call. The ends were cut back, 5 bases at V and 4 bases at J, with 12 bases in the middle. Germline CDR1 and CDR2: SEHNR and FQNEAQ (reference sequence). This CDR3 comprises 15 residues.

This clonotype appeared many times. This chain joins TRBV6-2 or TRBV6-3 and TRBJ1-5, with D possibly being TRBD1 (6 bases). Trimming left V 6 bases short and J 6 bases short, with 18 bases between. Germline assignment: CDR1 MNHEY and CDR2 SVGEGT. The CDR3 runs 15 residues. CDR3 residues: CASSSGTREVQPQHF. The CDR3, as DNA: TGTGCCAGCAGCTCCGGGACAAGGGAGGTTCAGCCCCAGCATTTT.

This clonotype came up many times. The chain couples TRBV6-5 to TRBJ2-3, with D possibly TRBD1 on 6 matching bases. The CDR3 contains 15 residues. Germline values: CDR1 MNHEY, CDR2 SVGAGI. The V end was cut by 5 bases, the J end by 2 bases, with 14 bases between. The CDR3 region is CASSRIGQPTDTQYF. The CDR3 DNA reads as TGTGCCAGCAGTAGGATCGGACAGCCCACAGATACGCAGTATTTT.

This clonotype was observed a few times. The chain recombines TRBV7-9 with TRBJ1-4; no clear D gene. V dropped 5 bases and J dropped 4 bases, with 8 bases sitting between them. The germline CDR1 and CDR2 sequences are SEHNR and FQNEAQ (reference sequence). This CDR3 spans 13 amino acids. For the CDR3, the DNA is TGTGCCAGCAGCCTTACCCTTAATGAAAAACTGTTTTTT. Translation gives CASSLTLNEKLFF.

In this sample, this clonotype turned up many times. The V call is TRBV4-3, the J call TRBJ1-1; tentatively, D is TRBD1 (6 bases). Germline loops: CDR1 LGHNA, CDR2 YSLEER. The CDR3 spans 14 residues. V shed 1 base and J shed 4 bases, with 10 bases lying between them. CDR3 sequence reads: CASSQAGASTEAFF. The CDR3 DNA is TGCGCCAGCAGCCAAGCAGGGGCGTCCACTGAAGCTTTCTTT.

This chain connects TRBV21-1 to TRBJ1-2; the table's D call TRBD1 went unverified against the DNA. TRBV21-1 is described as a pseudogene. The CDR3 has 17 amino acids. This CDR3 is CASSKDHSGTGVYGYTF. CDR3 in DNA: TGTGCCAGCAGCAAAGATCACTCCGGGACAGGGGTCTATGGCTACACCTTC.

This clonotype was found many times. J is TRBJ2-3 and V is TRBV29-1; D may be TRBD2 (5 bases). This CDR3 spans 13 amino acids. CDR1 and CDR2 (germline): SQVTM, ANQGSEA. Trimming removed 1 base at V and 6 bases at J, with 11 bases between. The CDR3 reads CSVEAYSGDTQYF. The CDR3 coding sequence is TGCAGCGTTGAAGCCTATTCGGGGGATACGCAGTATTTT.

This sequence joins TRBV6-5 and TRBJ1-5, with TRBD1 as a possible D gene (5 bases). V lost 6 bases, J lost 0 bases, and 12 bases lay in between. The CDR3 loop spans 15 amino acids. The germline CDR1 and CDR2 sequences are MNHEY and SVGAGI. The CDR3 loop reads CASSKTEYSNQPQHF. In DNA form, the CDR3 reads TGTGCCAGCAGCAAGACAGAGTATAGCAATCAGCCCCAGCATTTT.

This clonotype was picked up a small number of times. The V call is TRBV11-2, the J call TRBJ2-5; 9 nucleotides line up with TRBD1. Germline V lookup: CDR1 SGHAT, CDR2 FQNNGV. This CDR3 comprises 15 residues. J gave up 5 bases and V 5 bases, and 9 bases lay outside the gene matches. As DNA, the CDR3 is TGTGCCAGCAGCACAAATTCCGGGACAGGGGAGACCCAGTACTTC. The encoded protein is CASSTNSGTGETQYF.

CDR3 nucleotides: TGTGCCAGCAGTTCTACCGCCGGGACAGTCACAGATACGCAGTATTTT. As protein: CASSSTAGTVTDTQYF. This chain joins TRBV9 and TRBJ2-3; 7 bases line up with TRBD1. This CDR3 region has 16 residues. Germline values: CDR1 SGDLS, CDR2 YYNGEE. The junction had 11 bases not matched to a gene; V was cut back by 5 bases and J by 2 bases.

The CDR3 DNA follows: TGTGCCAGCAGCTTAGGGGGGGGCATGGGACCGGATGGTGGCAAGCGGCAAGGAGCTTTCTTT. This encodes CASSLGGGMGPDGGKRQGAFF. The chain uses TRBV7-9 and TRBJ1-1, with D possibly TRBD1 on 6 matching bases. The CDR3 runs to 21 residues. V was cut by 1 base and J by 10 bases, with 37 bases left in between. Germline CDR1 reads SEHNR; CDR2 reads FQNEAQ (reference sequence).

The V call is TRBV4-2, the J call TRBJ2-1, with D perhaps being TRBD1 or TRBD2 (5 bases each). This CDR3 is built from 16 residues. Trimming stripped 0 bases from V and 6 bases from J, with 15 bases between. CDR1 LGHNA and CDR2 YNFKEQ come from the germline V gene. Here the CDR3 DNA reads TGTGCCAGCAGCCAAGAAATGCAGGGAGAGGTCAATGAGCAGTTCTTC. Amino acids: CASSQEMQGEVNEQFF.

The CDR3 DNA reads TGTGCCAGCTTGGGTTATCGGGGAGAAGACTCCTACGAGCAGTACTTC. Protein: CASLGYRGEDSYEQYF. The chain couples TRBV7-9 to TRBJ2-7, with D possibly matching TRBD2 (5 bases). Between the trimmed V and J ends, which lost 8 bases and 0 bases, there was a span of 20 bases. CDR1 SEHNR and CDR2 FQNEAQ come from the germline V gene (reference sequence). The CDR3 runs to 16 residues.

This clonotype was seen a few times. V usage is TRBV20-1 and J usage is TRBJ2-3; 10 bases align to TRBD2. The V segment lost 3 bases and the J segment 5 bases; nucleotides outside the gene matches: 8. The CDR3 sequence is 15 residues long. Per germline, CDR1 DFQATT and CDR2 SNEGSKA (reference sequence). The CDR3 is CSARKRGGPVDTQYF. The CDR3 coding sequence is TGCAGTGCTAGGAAGCGGGGGGGCCCCGTAGATACGCAGTATTTT.

The chain combines TRBV4-1 with TRBJ2-2; the D is unclear. The CDR3 is 16 residues long. V was cut by 0 bases and J by 7 bases, with 15 bases left in between. Germline V CDR1 and CDR2: MGHRA, YSYEKL. CDR3 bases: TGCGCCAGCAGCCAAGACCTCGGGCTCAATGTCGGGGAGCTGTTTTTT. It specifies CASSQDLGLNVGELFF.